The 18 T cell receptor beta chains below come from one sample, sequenced in a study of human T cells and chemical hapten exposure. The time point is: patch test 1, 2 weeks after DPC sensitization. Specified treatment: therapeutic diphenylcyclopropenone sensitization with weekly scalp DPC. TCRdb reanalysed the RACE reads using MiXCR and keeps one entry per CDR3 protein. This sample yields 300,000 to 450,000 distinct CDR3 sequences, of which nearly 5% are seen a single time; approximately 2.5% belongs to the top ten. Specimen: whole blood, collected in connection with sensitization to the hapten diphenylcyclopropenone (DPC). The receptors were gathered from a woman aged 45-65 years with alopecia areata. Some clones in this sample may be carry-over from other donors' samples.

This clonotype was counted at least ten times. The CDR3 DNA follows: TGCGCCAGCAGCCAAGATCTTGGGGGAGCCACCGGGGAGTTCTTC. This gives the protein CASSQDLGGATGEFF. The gene calls are TRBV4-3 and TRBJ2-1; D may match TRBD1 or TRBD2 (5 bases each). Germline V gives CDR1 LGHNA, CDR2 YSLEER. V shed 0 bases and J shed 14 bases, with 20 bases lying between them. There are 15 residues in the CDR3.

This clonotype appeared many times. The rearrangement uses TRBV27 and TRBJ1-2, with a tentative D call TRBD1 (5 bases). The V gene's germline CDR1 is MNHEY and CDR2 SMNVEV (reference sequence). V gave up 2 bases and J gave up 4 bases, with 11 bases separating them. The CDR3 covers 14 residues. This chain's CDR3 is CASSLDGGTYGYTF. In nucleotides, the CDR3 is TGTGCCAGCAGTTTAGATGGGGGTACCTATGGCTACACCTTC.

The CDR3: CATSVDRAQNTEAFF. CDR3 coding DNA: TGTGCCACCAGCGTTGACAGGGCGCAGAACACTGAAGCTTTCTTT. The chain combines TRBV15 with TRBJ1-1; 7 bases map to TRBD1. V lost 5 bases and J lost 1; bases outside the gene matches: 7. Germline V gene lookup returns CDR1 LNHNV and CDR2 YYDKDF (reference sequence). The CDR3 runs to 15 residues.

This clonotype occurred many times. CDR3 coding DNA: TGTGCCAGCAGCCGGGGCCCAGCGGGGGGCCCAGATACGCAGTATTTT. The encoded protein is CASSRGPAGGPDTQYF. The rearrangement joins TRBV3-1 to TRBJ2-3, with 9 bases fitting TRBD2. The germline gives CDR1 LGHDT, CDR2 YNNKEL (reference sequence). The CDR3 runs to 16 residues. The junction had 9 bases not matched to a gene; V was cut back by 4 bases and J by 4 bases.

Many counts were recorded for this clonotype. The V gene is TRBV6-1, the J gene TRBJ1-1, with D maybe TRBD1 (5 bases). Trimming shortened V by 4 bases and J by 7 bases, and 19 bases separated the two germline ends. CDR1 and CDR2 from the germline V gene are MNHNS and SASEGT. CDR3 length equals 15 residues. CDR3 region: CASSVFRRQSDEAFF. CDR3 in DNA: TGTGCCAGCAGTGTCTTCAGACGACAGTCAGATGAAGCTTTCTTT.

Ten or more counts support this clonotype. V and J are TRBV14 and TRBJ2-1; D unresolved. There are 11 residues in the CDR3. Germline CDR1 is SGHDN and CDR2 is FVKESK. V shed 3 bases and J shed 7 bases, with 4 bases lying between them. The CDR3 sequence is CASSQTNEQFF. The CDR3, as DNA: TGTGCCAGCAGCCAGACGAATGAGCAGTTCTTC.

The chain links TRBV27 to TRBJ1-6; possible D gene TRBD1, 5 bases. The CDR3 contains 17 residues. Germline values: CDR1 MNHEY, CDR2 SMNVEV (reference sequence). V lost 5 bases to trimming and J lost 3 bases, with 17 bases between them. CDR3 coding DNA: TGTGCCAGCAGTCCTCTCCGGGACGTAGACTATAATTCACCCCTCCACTTT. Its translation is CASSPLRDVDYNSPLHF.

Comments on this clonotype: Being one base from a much bigger clone, this may be a read error. The chain is built from TRBV5-1 and TRBJ1-1, with D maybe TRBD1 (5 bases). The length of the CDR3 is 15 residues. CDR1 is SGHRS and CDR2 is YFSETQ in the germline V gene. Trimming took off 10 bases at V and 4 bases at J, with 23 bases between the two ends. The CDR3 protein is CAGTPGTGSRTEAFF. The CDR3 nucleotides are TGCGCCGGCACCCCCGGGACGGGTTCTCGCACTGAAGCTTTCTTT.

In its sample, this clonotype was seen a few times. V gene TRBV3-1 combines with J gene TRBJ2-4; D assignment may be TRBD1 or TRBD2 (5 bases each). The CDR3 is 13 residues long. V shed 2 bases and J shed 9 bases, with 11 bases lying between them. Germline V gene lookup returns CDR1 LGHDT and CDR2 YNNKEL (reference sequence). CDR3 in amino acids: CASSQRDGGIQYF. CDR3 bases: TGTGCCAGCAGCCAACGGGACGGTGGCATTCAGTACTTC.

This clonotype was detected ten times or more. The chain carries TRBV6-2 or TRBV6-3 and TRBJ2-1, with TRBD2 identical over 9 bases. This CDR3 is built from 14 residues. Germline V gene sequence: CDR1 MNHEY, CDR2 SVGEGT. Trimming cost V 10 bases and J 5 bases; bases outside gene matches: 9. The CDR3 nucleotides read TGTGCCACCACCCTAGCGGGACTCAACAATGAGCAGTTCTTC. It is translated as CATTLAGLNNEQFF.

This clonotype has just a few counts. This CDR3 reads CASTPRTGRNQPQHF. The CDR3 nucleotides are TGTGCCAGCACCCCCCGGACGGGCCGCAATCAGCCCCAGCATTTT. V gene TRBV2 combines with J gene TRBJ1-5; D uncertain. Germline-derived CDR1 and CDR2 are SNHLY and FYNNEI. V lost 7 bases, J lost 2 bases, and 15 bases lay in between. The CDR3 loop spans 15 amino acids.

J is TRBJ2-1 and V is TRBV20-1; the match to TRBD2 covers 9 bases. Looked up from germline, CDR1 is DFQATT and CDR2 is SNEGSKA (reference sequence). With 0 bases clipped from V and 8 bases from J, the junction kept 8 bases outside the gene matches. CDR3 length equals 15 residues. For the CDR3, the DNA is TGCAGTGCTAGAGAATCAAGCGGGGGGCCCCATGAGCAGTTCTTC. Residues: CSARESSGGPHEQFF.

The table lists this clonotype with many counts. The chain has TRBV28 and TRBJ2-7; D possibly corresponds to TRBD1 (5 bases). Trimming removed 2 bases at V and 5 bases at J, with 13 bases between. The germline gives CDR1 MDHEN, CDR2 SYDVKM. CDR3 length equals 14 residues. In DNA, the CDR3 is TGTGCCAGCAGTTTAGGTTCCAGGGTCCACGAGCAGTACTTC. The encoded protein is CASSLGSRVHEQYF. Using reference TRBV28 and TRBJ2-7 for the parts outside the CDR3, the full variable domain is DVKVTQSSRYLVKRTGEKVFLECVQDMDHENMFWYRQDPGLGLRLIYFSYDVKMKEKGDIPEGYSVSREKKERFSLILESASTNQTSMYLCASSLGSRVHEQYFGPGTRLTVT.

This clonotype was counted at least ten times. The V and J genes are TRBV6-5 and TRBJ2-7; 7 bases are shared with TRBD1. Germline lookup yields CDR1 MNHEY and CDR2 SVGAGI. J gave up 6 bases and V 7 bases, and 9 bases lay outside the gene matches. The CDR3 runs to 13 residues. The CDR3 DNA reads TGTGCCAGCACCCCGGGACAGCTGGGCGAGCAGTACTTC. Translation: CASTPGQLGEQYF.

This clonotype has a count of ten or more. The rearrangement joins TRBV13 to TRBJ1-1; D gene uncertain. The V end lost 1 base, the J end lost 0 bases, and 15 bases lay between the germline ends. The CDR3 has 17 residues. CDR1 is PRHDT, CDR2 FYEKMQ, per germline (reference sequence). CDR3 DNA sequence: TGTGCCAGCAGCTTAGAGGGCCGGACCCCGTTGAACACTGAAGCTTTCTTT. Its translation: CASSLEGRTPLNTEAFF.

This clonotype appeared a few times. The chain joins TRBV28 to TRBJ1-1; 8 nucleotides line up with TRBD1. CDR3 length: 13 amino acids. Trimming cost V 6 bases and J 6 bases; bases outside gene matches: 6. Germline V gene sequence: CDR1 MDHEN, CDR2 SYDVKM. CDR3 residues: CASRLQGAPEAFF. DNA for the CDR3: TGTGCCAGCAGGTTGCAGGGGGCCCCTGAAGCTTTCTTT.

This clonotype has more than one count but fewer than ten. V is TRBV20-1 and J is TRBJ2-3; weak D call: TRBD2 (5 bases). The CDR3 sequence is 14 residues long. Germline CDR1 and CDR2: DFQATT and SNEGSKA (reference sequence). Trimming took 6 bases from V and 4 from J, leaving 17 bases between them. For the CDR3, the DNA is TGCAGTGCCAATGGACCCAGCGGACCAGATACGCAGTATTTT. The encoded protein is CSANGPSGPDTQYF.

This clonotype was recorded many times. The chain carries TRBV5-6 and TRBJ2-7; D is perhaps TRBD2 (5 bases). V shed 4 bases and J shed 5 bases, with 19 bases lying between them. Germline CDR1 is SGHDT and CDR2 is YYEEEE. The CDR3 covers 15 residues. The CDR3 protein is CASSPRTFPEDEQYF. The DNA of the CDR3 is TGTGCCAGCAGCCCTAGGACTTTCCCGGAGGACGAGCAGTACTTC.